This T cell receptor beta chain appears in the sequencing data of a study of CD4 T cells in relation to SARS-CoV-2 and coronaviruses (dated by TCRdb to the early 2020s). Background for the entire study: In the ViraFEST assay, PBMCs were grown with antigen for roughly ten days, and TCR beta CDR3s were then sequenced to identify antigen-specific clonal expansions. The negative reference condition was either a culture with an HIV-1 Nef peptide pool or a culture with no peptide. Patient-derived lymphoblastoid cell lines were used to map the HLA restriction of shared crossreactive spike epitopes. At the level of individual TCR clonotypes, the study evaluated whether memory CD4+ T cells crossreact between the spike proteins of SARS-CoV-2 and those of common cold coronaviruses. The Adaptive Biotechnologies TCR-sequencing kit was used to sequence samples from a few pre-COVID donors and the naive versus memory experiments, whereas other data were Illumina-based. A different, Illumina-based TCR-beta assay was used to sequence expansion assays from other donors in the study. What the authors observed across the whole study: Compared with monoreactive clones, crossreactive clones had significantly weaker SARS-CoV-2-driven expansion, a result consistent with antigenic imprinting. Crossreactivity analysis centred on spike protein, so crossreactivity against other viral proteins was not assessed. Because no donor provided both pre-pandemic and post-infection samples, tracing the source of pre-existing responses was limited. In roughly 70% of donors, memory CD4+ clonotypes turned up that crossrecognized SARS-CoV-2 and at least one common cold coronavirus spike. Small numbers of patients and of tested TCRs limited the study.

CD4+ T cells from unexposed donors were collected before the COVID-19 pandemic (2011-2018). Following 10 days of culture, the EasySep CD4+ T cell isolation kit was used to isolate CD4+ T cells. As cell number allowed, CD4+ T cells from unexposed donors were tested for reactivity to SARS-CoV-2 S and N and to four common cold coronavirus spike pools. Around 1.9 million PBMCs per well were cultured in IMDM with around 4.8% human AB serum and about 9.2 IU/ml IL-2. Half of the culture medium was replaced with fresh IL-2-containing medium on days 3 and 7. In general, triplicate replicate wells were used for every peptide culture condition. The leukapheresis product used for the unexposed donors was purchased from a commercial source. Ficoll-Paque PLUS gradient centrifugation was used to isolate PBMCs from either whole blood or leukapheresis product. PBMCs were either cryopreserved at -140 degrees C or used fresh in the expansion assay. The QIAamp Micro DNA Kit was used to extract genomic DNA from the CD4+ T cells.

The library came from the immunoSEQ multiplex PCR assay. The source study handled its data this way. During preprocessing, nonproductive sequences were removed, along with CDR3s that did not begin with C, did not end with F or W, or were shorter than 7 amino acids. Antigen-specific clonotypes were called with the MANAFEST web app on the basis of expansion relative to the reference and to other culture wells. A clone counted as positive if significantly expanded in 2 of 3 replicate wells versus the reference culture at FDR below 0.05. For a clone to be considered positive, significant expansion relative to all other tandem wells and an odds ratio above 5 were also required. Pairwise Levenshtein distance, computed with the stringdist R package after three terminal residues were trimmed from each end, was used as the measure of CDR3 homology. Not all clones reach the TCRdb copy of this immuneACCESS table, which keeps in-frame sequences only. Checked studies attribute under half of the gap to unresolved V genes and leave the rest unexplained. V and J calls and clone size are copied from that table; D and trimming were computed from the DNA. The sample has around 24,000 clones on record, roughly 73% of them singletons. Clones ranked in the top ten supply 18% of the sample.

Reading from cysteine to phenylalanine, the CDR3 counts 16 amino acids. The kept DNA is CDR3 alone, 48 bases in frame from the first base. The junction shows trimming of 4 bases on V and 2 bases on J, and the gene matches do not reach 6 bases of it. As encoded in the germline V gene, CDR1 is SGHTA while CDR2 is FQGNSA. Worth noting for this clone: Its cognate antigen has yet to be identified. One base away there is no much larger clone; base qualities are not given.

The source of this sequence is a human donor in good health. The sequence links TRBV7-2 to TRBJ2-5, and TRBD2 matches 11 of the central bases. The sequenced sample was CD4+ T cells from PBMCs, cultured in vitro. For the CDR3, the sequence is CASSSDRTSGQETQYF. Read as DNA, the sequence is TGTGCCAGCAGCTCCGACCGGACTAGCGGGCAAGAGACCCAGTACTTC.